These 18 T cell receptor beta chains share one sample of origin, sequenced in a study of shared clonotypes between healthy human individuals. Naivety among CD8 cells was defined by CD45RO negativity and positive CCR7 selection, thereby excluding terminally differentiated effector memory CD45RA+ cells. Some clones are missing from TCRdb's copy, which holds only in-frame ones; the method was immunoSEQ multiplex PCR. Counted here are some 2,100,000 clones, 85% to 95% occurring once; the ten biggest clones make up 1.7%. Input material: naive CD8+ T cells from PBMCs. The receptors stem from a man younger than 35 in good health. Some clones in this sample may be carry-over from other donors' samples.

J is TRBJ2-3 and V is TRBV15, with unresolved D. The CDR3 runs 10 residues. With 8 bases removed from V and 4 bases from J, the gap between germline ends came to 4 bases. Looked up from germline, CDR1 is LNHNV and CDR2 is YYDKDF (reference sequence). The CDR3 loop reads CATRADTQYF. DNA of the CDR3: TGTGCCACCCGAGCAGATACGCAGTATTTT. Variable domain in full (rest from reference TRBV15 and TRBJ2-3): DAMVIQNPRYQVTQFGKPVTLSCSQTLNHNVMYWYQQKSSQAPKLLFHYYDKDFNNEADTPDNFQSRRPNTSFCFLDIRSPGLGDTAMYLCATRADTQYFGPGTRLTVL.

The chain uses TRBV27 and TRBJ2-3, with 8 bases identical to TRBD2. J gave up 0 bases and V 1 base, and 6 bases lay outside the gene matches. The germline CDR1 and CDR2 sequences are MNHEY and SMNVEV (reference sequence). This CDR3 has 17 amino acids. The chain's CDR3 is CASSLLGGGGSTDTQYF. In DNA, the CDR3 is TGTGCCAGCAGTTTATTAGGTGGCGGGGGGAGCACAGATACGCAGTATTTT.

The chain is built from TRBV30 and TRBJ2-1; 7 bases agree with TRBD2. Germline loops: CDR1 GTSNPN, CDR2 SVGIG (reference sequence). The CDR3 runs to 14 residues. V dropped 0 bases and J dropped 5; count of bases not matched to a gene: 4. In DNA form, the CDR3 reads TGTGCCTGGAGTGTTGCGGGAGCCAACAATGAGCAGTTCTTC. Amino acids: CAWSVAGANNEQFF.

The chain is built from TRBV7-2 and TRBJ2-7; D unresolved. Germline CDR1 SGHTA, CDR2 FQGNSA. The CDR3 has 12 residues. V was shortened by 5 bases and J by 6 bases, with 11 bases between the two germline ends. DNA for the CDR3: TGTGCCAGCAGCCTCCGGACCGTCGAGCAGTACTTC. Residues: CASSLRTVEQYF.

The CDR3 DNA is TGTGCCAGCAGCCAAGCGGCAACTAATGAAAAACTGTTTTTT. Residues: CASSQAATNEKLFF. This rearrangement joins TRBV4-2 to TRBJ1-4, with unresolved D. The length of the CDR3 is 14 residues. The V end lost 1 base, the J end lost 0 bases, and 3 bases lay between the germline ends. Germline V gene lookup returns CDR1 LGHNA and CDR2 YNFKEQ.

The chain employs TRBV7-9 and TRBJ2-1; 7 nucleotides agree with TRBD1. Germline loops: CDR1 SEHNR, CDR2 FQNEAQ (reference sequence). With 4 bases clipped from V and 8 bases from J, the junction kept 11 bases outside the gene matches. The CDR3 consists of 15 residues. The CDR3: CASSSNRQGEDEQFF. CDR3 DNA sequence: TGTGCCAGCAGCTCCAATCGACAGGGTGAGGATGAGCAGTTCTTC.

A word on this clone: Other DNA sequences within the sample encode an identical CDR3. The gene calls are TRBV27 and TRBJ2-1; D is possibly TRBD1 or TRBD2 (5 bases each). CDR1 is MNHEY and CDR2 is SMNVEV in the germline V gene (reference sequence). There are 16 residues in the CDR3. With 2 bases removed from V and 0 bases from J, the gap between germline ends came to 11 bases. The CDR3 loop reads CASSLGPGSSYNEQFF. The CDR3 bases are TGTGCCAGCAGTTTAGGCCCAGGGAGCTCCTACAATGAGCAGTTCTTC.

In regard to this clone: The same CDR3 also results from other DNA sequences found in this sample. The chain uses TRBV19 and TRBJ2-2, with D tentatively TRBD2 (5 bases). Trimming left V 3 bases short and J 3 bases short, with 8 bases between. The germline V gene encodes CDR1 LNHDA and CDR2 SQIVND (reference sequence). This CDR3 has 14 amino acids. CDR3 residues: CASSIPGDTGELFF. CDR3 DNA sequence: TGTGCCAGTAGTATCCCCGGGGACACCGGGGAGCTGTTTTTT.

The chain employs TRBV28 and TRBJ2-3; 10 nucleotides match TRBD2. From germline, CDR1 is MDHEN and CDR2 SYDVKM. CDR3 length equals 15 residues. Unmatched junction bases numbered 9, after V lost 5 bases and J lost 7 bases. Here the CDR3 reads CASSLLAGEWNTQYF. The CDR3 region has the DNA TGTGCCAGCAGTCTTCTAGCGGGAGAGTGGAATACGCAGTATTTT. Variable domain in full (rest from reference TRBV28 and TRBJ2-3): DVKVTQSSRYLVKRTGEKVFLECVQDMDHENMFWYRQDPGLGLRLIYFSYDVKMKEKGDIPEGYSVSREKKERFSLILESASTNQTSMYLCASSLLAGEWNTQYFGPGTRLTVL.

This chain connects TRBV28 to TRBJ1-2; D gene unclear. Trimming removed 7 bases from V and 0 bases from J, with 6 bases in between. This CDR3 contains 12 residues. CDR1 is MDHEN, CDR2 SYDVKM, per germline. As DNA, the CDR3 is TGTGCCAGCACCCTAGCTAACTATGGCTACACCTTC. It translates to CASTLANYGYTF.

This rearrangement joins TRBV7-9 to TRBJ1-2; 8 bases map to TRBD1. The V gene's germline CDR1 is SEHNR and CDR2 FQNEAQ (reference sequence). The ends lost 5 bases at V and 4 bases at J; junction bases unmatched: 9. This CDR3 contains 15 residues. This CDR3 is CASSPRGQAGYGYTF. CDR3 bases: TGTGCCAGCAGCCCCCGGGGACAGGCGGGCTATGGCTACACCTTC.

The chain carries TRBV7-6 and TRBJ2-1, with a possible D match to TRBD2 (5 bases). This CDR3 spans 16 amino acids. V dropped 6 bases and J dropped 5 bases, with 20 bases sitting between them. CDR1 SGHVS and CDR2 FNYEAQ come from the germline V gene. CDR3 nucleotides: TGTGCCAGCAGTTTTGAGCGGATGAAGGGAAACAATGAGCAGTTCTTC. The encoded protein is CASSFERMKGNNEQFF.

The rearrangement links TRBV14 to TRBJ2-7; D is unclear. This CDR3 spans 14 amino acids. V was pared by 3 bases and J by 0 bases, with 9 bases between. Germline values: CDR1 SGHDN, CDR2 FVKESK. CDR3 nucleotides: TGTGCCAGCAGCCAGGGTCGAAGCTCCTACGAGCAGTACTTC. It encodes CASSQGRSSYEQYF. Variable domain in full (rest from reference TRBV14 and TRBJ2-7): EAGVTQFPSHSVIEKGQTVTLRCDPISGHDNLYWYRRVMGKEIKFLLHFVKESKQDESGMPNNRFLAERTGGTYSTLKVQPAELEDSGVYFCASSQGRSSYEQYFGPGTRLTVT.

The rearrangement links TRBV19 to TRBJ1-2, with no clear D. The germline gives CDR1 LNHDA, CDR2 SQIVND (reference sequence). V shed 5 bases and J shed 1 base, with 11 bases lying between them. The CDR3 runs 14 residues. The CDR3 protein is CASSYTEGNYGYTF. The DNA of the CDR3 is TGTGCCAGTAGTTACACGGAGGGTAACTATGGCTACACCTTC.

The CDR3 DNA reads as TGTGCCAGCAGTGAATTGGGCCAAACCTCCTACGAGCAGTACTTC. Protein sequence: CASSELGQTSYEQYF. This chain links TRBV2 with TRBJ2-7; D remains ambiguous. This CDR3 contains 15 residues. V was shortened by 2 bases and J by 0 bases, with 11 bases between the two germline ends. Per the germline V gene, CDR1 is SNHLY and CDR2 is FYNNEI.

V and J are TRBV4-3 and TRBJ2-3; D uncertain. Germline values: CDR1 LGHNA, CDR2 YSLEER. Trimming left V 3 bases short and J 4 bases short, with 14 bases between. CDR3 length equals 15 residues. This CDR3 is CASSQGSKSADTQYF. CDR3 bases: TGCGCCAGCAGCCAGGGTTCGAAGTCAGCAGATACGCAGTATTTT.

V usage is TRBV28 and J usage is TRBJ2-7, with 10 bases fitting TRBD2. With V trimmed by 5 bases and J by 5 bases, 12 bases remained unmatched. Germline V CDR1 and CDR2: MDHEN, SYDVKM. This CDR3 is 16 amino acids long. The CDR3 DNA reads TGTGCCAGCAGTCCTAGGCCGGGACTAGCGATCCACGAGCAGTACTTC. Translation: CASSPRPGLAIHEQYF.

Turning to this clone: This specimen includes other DNA sequences encoding the same CDR3. This chain connects TRBV9 to TRBJ2-7; D is possibly TRBD1 (5 bases). The CDR3 is 14 amino acids. Germline assignment: CDR1 SGDLS and CDR2 YYNGEE. Trimming shortened V by 0 bases and J by 1 base, and 8 bases separated the two germline ends. CDR3 in DNA: TGTGCCAGCAGCGTAGAGGCAGGGTCCTACGAGCAGTACTTC. Translation: CASSVEAGSYEQYF.